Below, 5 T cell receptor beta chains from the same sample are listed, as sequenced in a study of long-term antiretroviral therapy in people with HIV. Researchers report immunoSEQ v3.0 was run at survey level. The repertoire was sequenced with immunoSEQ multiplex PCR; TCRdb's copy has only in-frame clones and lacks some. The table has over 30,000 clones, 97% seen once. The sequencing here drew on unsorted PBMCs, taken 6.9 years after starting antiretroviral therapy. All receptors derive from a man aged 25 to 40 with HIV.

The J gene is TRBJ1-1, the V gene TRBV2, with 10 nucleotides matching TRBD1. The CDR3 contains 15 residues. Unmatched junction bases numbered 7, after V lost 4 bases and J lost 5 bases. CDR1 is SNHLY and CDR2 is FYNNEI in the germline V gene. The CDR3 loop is CASSAYGTGATEAFF. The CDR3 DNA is TGTGCCAGCAGTGCTTATGGGACAGGGGCTACTGAAGCTTTCTTT. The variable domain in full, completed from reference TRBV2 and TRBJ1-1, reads EPEVTQTPSHQVTQMGQEVILRCVPISNHLYFYWYRQILGQKVEFLVSFYNNEISEKSEIFDDQFSVERPDGSNFTLKIRSTKLEDSAMYFCASSAYGTGATEAFFGQGTRLTVV.

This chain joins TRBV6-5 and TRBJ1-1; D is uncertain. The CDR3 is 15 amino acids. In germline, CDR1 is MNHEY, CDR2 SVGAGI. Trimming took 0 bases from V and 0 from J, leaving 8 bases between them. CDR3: CASSYSSGLNTEAFF. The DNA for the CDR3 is TGTGCCAGCAGTTACTCGAGTGGTTTGAACACTGAAGCTTTCTTT.

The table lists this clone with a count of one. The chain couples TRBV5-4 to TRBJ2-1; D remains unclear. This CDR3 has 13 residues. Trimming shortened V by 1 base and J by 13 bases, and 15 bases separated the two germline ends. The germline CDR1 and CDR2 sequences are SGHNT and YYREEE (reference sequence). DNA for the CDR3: TGTGCCAGCAGCTTGTCGACGGTGTCCCCTCAGTTCTTC. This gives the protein CASSLSTVSPQFF.

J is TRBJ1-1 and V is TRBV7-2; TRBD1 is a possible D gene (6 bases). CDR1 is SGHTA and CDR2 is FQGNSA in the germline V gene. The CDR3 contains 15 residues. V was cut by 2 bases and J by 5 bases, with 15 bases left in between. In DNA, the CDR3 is TGTGCCAGCAGCTTATCACTAGGTGGACAGACTGAAGCTTTCTTT. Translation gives CASSLSLGGQTEAFF.

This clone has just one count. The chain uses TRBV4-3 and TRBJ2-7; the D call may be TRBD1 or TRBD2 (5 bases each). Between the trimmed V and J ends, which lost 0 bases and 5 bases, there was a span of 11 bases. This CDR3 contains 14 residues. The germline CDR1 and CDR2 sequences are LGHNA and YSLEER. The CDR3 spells CASSQDLGEHEQYF. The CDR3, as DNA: TGCGCCAGCAGCCAAGATTTGGGGGAGCACGAGCAGTACTTC.